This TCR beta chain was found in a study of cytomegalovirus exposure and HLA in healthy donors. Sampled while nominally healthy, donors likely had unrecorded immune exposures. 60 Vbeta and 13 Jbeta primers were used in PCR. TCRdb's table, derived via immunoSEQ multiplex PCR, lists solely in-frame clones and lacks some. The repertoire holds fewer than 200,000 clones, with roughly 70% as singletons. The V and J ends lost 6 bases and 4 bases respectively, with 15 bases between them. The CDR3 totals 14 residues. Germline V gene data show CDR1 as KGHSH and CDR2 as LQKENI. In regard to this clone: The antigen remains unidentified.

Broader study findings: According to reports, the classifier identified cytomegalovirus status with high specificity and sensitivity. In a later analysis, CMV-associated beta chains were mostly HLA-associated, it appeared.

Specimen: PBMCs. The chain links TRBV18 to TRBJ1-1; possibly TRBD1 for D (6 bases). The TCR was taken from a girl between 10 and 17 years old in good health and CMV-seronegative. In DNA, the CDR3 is TGTGCCAGCTCCCCTGGCCGAGGGGGCACTGAAGCTTTCTTT. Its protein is CASSPGRGGTEAFF. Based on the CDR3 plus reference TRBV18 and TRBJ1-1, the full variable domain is NAGVMQNPRHLVRRRGQEARLRCSPMKGHSHVYWYRQLPEEGLKFMVYLQKENIIDESGMPKERFSAEFPKEGPSILRIQQVVRGDSAAYFCASSPGRGGTEAFFGQGTRLTVV.